Listed here are 32 T cell receptor beta chains from one sample, sequenced in a study of patients and donors after allogeneic stem cell transplantation. Using its own MiXCR run on the RT-PCR reads, TCRdb lists one record per CDR3 protein. In the table there are about 89,000 distinct CDR3 sequences, roughly 52% of which are singletons. The material sequenced was blood, either unsorted or a sorted T cell fraction (not recorded which). These receptors came from a human donor who was either an allogeneic HSCT recipient or a stem cell or donor lymphocyte infusion donor (not recorded which). It is not recorded whose cells these are; they may come from a transplant donor.

This chain's CDR3 is CASSHLFSPLHF. The CDR3, as DNA: TGCGCCAGCAGCCACTTATTCTCACCCCTCCACTTT. The J gene is TRBJ1-6, the V gene TRBV4-1, with D unresolved. CDR3 length: 12 residues. The germline CDR1 and CDR2 sequences are MGHRA and YSYEKL. The ends were cut back, 3 bases at V and 10 bases at J, with 7 bases in the middle.

This clonotype has only a few counts. The chain recombines TRBV6-6 with TRBJ1-1, with a weak D call TRBD1 (6 bases). The CDR3 runs to 15 residues. Germline CDR1 is MNHNY and CDR2 is SVGAGI (reference sequence). V was clipped by 0 bases and J by 4 bases, with 12 bases between them. The CDR3 loop reads CASSYSSGDGTEAFF. Here the CDR3 DNA reads TGTGCCAGCAGTTACTCCTCAGGGGACGGCACTGAAGCTTTCTTT.

This clonotype was recorded a few times. CDR3 loop: CASSFLAFF. CDR3 sequence (DNA): TGTGCCAGCAGCTTTCTCGCTTTCTTT. The gene calls are TRBV5-8 and TRBJ1-1; D unresolved. The CDR3 has 9 amino acids. Trimming shortened V by 2 bases and J by 11 bases, and 4 bases separated the two germline ends. Per the germline V gene, CDR1 is SGHTS and CDR2 is YDEGEE. Full variable domain (outside the CDR3, taken from reference TRBV5-8 and TRBJ1-1): EAGVTQSPTHLIKTRGQQATLRCSPISGHTSVYWYQQALGLGLQFLLWYDEGEERNRGNFPPRFSGRQFPNYSSELNVNALELEDSALYLCASSFLAFFGQGTRLTVV.

The chain joins TRBV7-2 to TRBJ1-1; TRBD1 is a possible D gene (6 bases). The V end lost 5 bases, the J end lost 3 bases, and 13 bases lay between the germline ends. The germline V gene has CDR1 SGHTA and CDR2 FQGNSA. This CDR3 comprises 14 residues. The CDR3 here is CASSLTPGDTEAFF. The DNA of the CDR3 is TGTGCCAGCAGCCTCACACCAGGGGACACTGAAGCTTTCTTT.

The V call is TRBV7-9, the J call TRBJ2-2; 9 nucleotides line up with TRBD2. CDR3 length: 18 amino acids. With V trimmed by 6 bases and J by 3 bases, 14 bases remained unmatched. Germline V gene lookup returns CDR1 SEHNR and CDR2 FQNEAQ (reference sequence). The CDR3 DNA sequence: TGTGCCAGCAGTGAGAAAAAGTGGCGGGAGGGTGACACCGGGGAGCTGTTTTTT. It codes for CASSEKKWREGDTGELFF.

V is TRBV7-2 and J is TRBJ1-6; weak D call: TRBD1 (5 bases). The V gene lost 5 bases and the J gene lost 5 bases, with 16 bases spanning the gap. The CDR3 is 16 amino acids. CDR1 is SGHTA, CDR2 FQGNSA, per germline. CDR3 region: CASSPRRDFDNSPLHF. CDR3 sequence (DNA): TGTGCCAGCAGCCCGAGGCGGGACTTCGATAATTCACCCCTCCACTTT.

This sequence joins TRBV5-1 and TRBJ1-2; D is uncertain. In germline, CDR1 is SGHRS, CDR2 YFSETQ. There are 13 residues in the CDR3. The V end lost 0 bases, the J end lost 1 base, and 4 bases lay between the germline ends. The CDR3 DNA sequence: TGCGCCAGCAGCTTGGACAGTAACTATGGCTACACCTTC. Protein product: CASSLDSNYGYTF.

This chain links TRBV9 with TRBJ1-2; possibly TRBD1 for D (6 bases). V lost 3 bases, J lost 4 bases, and 10 bases lay in between. This CDR3 has 13 amino acids. CDR1 is SGDLS, CDR2 YYNGEE, per germline. In DNA, the CDR3 is TGTGCCAGCAGCGCAGGGGATTCCTATGGCTACACCTTC. It yields the protein CASSAGDSYGYTF.

This clonotype has a single count. The V and J genes are TRBV4-3 and TRBJ1-1, with D tentatively TRBD1 (6 bases). V was clipped by 5 bases and J by 2 bases, with 12 bases between them. There are 14 residues in the CDR3. Germline lookup yields CDR1 LGHNA and CDR2 YSLEER. Here the CDR3 DNA reads TGCGCCAGCAGCTGGGGGGCAGTCAACACTGAAGCTTTCTTT. Protein: CASSWGAVNTEAFF.

The chain employs TRBV12-3 or TRBV12-4 and TRBJ1-5; 7 bases are shared with TRBD1. Trimming at V came to 6 bases and at J to 4 bases, leaving 3 bases not matched to a gene. This CDR3 has 13 residues. CDR3 amino acids: CASSAGGNQPQHF. As DNA, the CDR3 is TGTGCCAGCAGCGCAGGGGGAAATCAGCCCCAGCATTTT.

This clonotype was recorded at least ten times. V and J are TRBV18 and TRBJ1-1; D is unclear. The germline CDR1 and CDR2 sequences are KGHSH and LQKENI. Trimming took 6 bases from V and 7 from J, leaving 6 bases between them. The CDR3 has 10 residues. The CDR3 is CASSAGEAFF. In DNA, the CDR3 is TGTGCCAGCTCCGCCGGTGAAGCTTTCTTT. Drawing the rest from reference TRBV18 and TRBJ1-1, the complete variable domain is NAGVMQNPRHLVRRRGQEARLRCSPMKGHSHVYWYRQLPEEGLKFMVYLQKENIIDESGMPKERFSAEFPKEGPSILRIQQVVRGDSAAYFCASSAGEAFFGQGTRLTVV.

This clonotype was detected a few times. This chain joins TRBV20-1 and TRBJ1-6; no clear D gene. The V gene's germline CDR1 is DFQATT and CDR2 SNEGSKA (reference sequence). The CDR3 is 15 residues long. V lost 6 bases and J 0 bases, leaving 12 bases between the germline ends. CDR3 bases: TGCAGTGCGGCCCCTGCCACCTCCTATAATTCACCCCTCCACTTT. It is translated as CSAAPATSYNSPLHF.

The rearrangement uses TRBV6-6 and TRBJ1-2, with D uncertain. Trimming took off 2 bases at V and 5 bases at J, with 12 bases between the two ends. CDR3 length: 14 residues. CDR1 is MNHNY and CDR2 is SVGAGI in the germline V gene (reference sequence). The CDR3 loop reads CASSYRNTLYGYTF. The CDR3 bases are TGTGCCAGCAGTTACAGGAACACCCTATATGGCTACACCTTC.

This clonotype was detected a few times. The V call is TRBV4-1, the J call TRBJ1-2, with 7 bases fitting TRBD1. The CDR3 consists of 16 residues. Trimming at V came to 0 bases and at J to 0 bases, leaving 4 bases not matched to a gene. Germline values: CDR1 MGHRA, CDR2 YSYEKL. The CDR3 DNA follows: TGCGCCAGCAGCCAAGACGGGACAGCAGCTAACTATGGCTACACCTTC. This encodes CASSQDGTAANYGYTF.

The gene calls are TRBV7-9 and TRBJ1-5, with D perhaps TRBD1 (5 bases). Looked up from germline, CDR1 is SEHNR and CDR2 is FQNEAQ (reference sequence). The CDR3 runs 15 residues. Between the trimmed V and J ends, which lost 2 bases and 4 bases, there was a span of 12 bases. The CDR3 DNA sequence: TGTGCCAGCAGCTTAACCGGGGCAGCAAATCAGCCCCAGCATTTT. As protein: CASSLTGAANQPQHF.

V is TRBV6-5 and J is TRBJ1-2, with D perhaps matching TRBD1 (5 bases). Per germline, CDR1 MNHEY and CDR2 SVGAGI. Trimming shortened V by 0 bases and J by 8 bases, and 13 bases separated the two germline ends. This CDR3 comprises 14 residues. The CDR3 DNA sequence: TGTGCCAGCAGTTACTCCGGGACTTCGGGCGGCTACACCTTC. As protein: CASSYSGTSGGYTF.

V and J are TRBV5-6 and TRBJ1-6; D remains unclear. Germline values: CDR1 SGHDT, CDR2 YYEEEE. The CDR3 spans 14 residues. V was shortened by 0 bases and J by 7 bases, with 8 bases between the two germline ends. CDR3 bases: TGTGCCAGCAGCTTGGGGTTGCCGAATTCACCCCTCCACTTT. Residues: CASSLGLPNSPLHF.

The V call is TRBV5-6, the J call TRBJ2-2, with D possibly TRBD1 on 5 matching bases. The ends were cut back, 7 bases at V and 6 bases at J, with 13 bases in the middle. Germline V gene sequence: CDR1 SGHDT, CDR2 YYEEEE. This CDR3 has 13 amino acids. This chain's CDR3 is CASASRVAGELFF. CDR3 in DNA: TGTGCCAGCGCATCCAGGGTGGCCGGGGAGCTGTTTTTT.

This chain connects TRBV29-1 to TRBJ1-1; D unclear. Per germline, CDR1 SQVTM and CDR2 ANQGSEA. With 2 bases removed from V and 5 bases from J, the gap between germline ends came to 15 bases. CDR3 length equals 14 residues. The CDR3 nucleotides read TGCAGCGTTGAAAACAGAGCCCGGAGAACTGAAGCTTTCTTT. Translating it yields CSVENRARRTEAFF.

The chain recombines TRBV3-1 with TRBJ1-1; D uncertain. Germline CDR1 reads LGHDT; CDR2 reads YNNKEL (reference sequence). The CDR3 runs to 15 residues. V was cut by 0 bases and J by 4 bases, with 12 bases left in between. CDR3 DNA sequence: TGTGCCAGCAGCCAAGATGCGTTGGAGGGCACTGAAGCTTTCTTT. Its translation is CASSQDALEGTEAFF.

This clonotype was seen only a few times. The chain couples TRBV29-1 to TRBJ1-1; D remains unclear. In germline, CDR1 is SQVTM, CDR2 ANQGSEA. The CDR3 is 12 amino acids. The V gene lost 3 bases and the J gene lost 1 base, with 6 bases spanning the gap. The CDR3, as DNA: TGCAGCGTTGATTGGTCGAACACTGAAGCTTTCTTT. It is translated as CSVDWSNTEAFF.

The rearrangement uses TRBV29-1 and TRBJ1-3; no firm D call. V lost 3 bases and J 2 bases, leaving 2 bases between the germline ends. CDR3 length equals 11 residues. CDR1 and CDR2 from the germline V gene are SQVTM and ANQGSEA. The CDR3 DNA follows: TGCAGCGTTGAGGCTGGAAACACCATATATTTT. Its translation is CSVEAGNTIYF. The whole variable domain, remainder taken from reference TRBV29-1 and TRBJ1-3, is SAVISQKPSRDICQRGTSLTIQCQVDSQVTMMFWYRQQPGQSLTLIATANQGSEATYESGFVIDKFPISRPNLTFSTLTVSNMSPEDSSIYLCSVEAGNTIYFGEGSWLTVV.

This clonotype was seen a few times. The chain couples TRBV29-1 to TRBJ1-3; possible D gene TRBD1, 5 bases. The V gene lost 3 bases and the J gene lost 1 base, with 10 bases spanning the gap. Germline CDR1 reads SQVTM; CDR2 reads ANQGSEA. The CDR3 consists of 14 residues. CDR3 DNA: TGCAGCGTTGATAGGGGCGCTTCTGGAAACACCATATATTTT. Amino acid sequence: CSVDRGASGNTIYF.

A few counts support this clonotype. The chain links TRBV7-2 to TRBJ1-2; D gene unclear. CDR3 size: 16 residues. V was shortened by 2 bases and J by 6 bases, with 19 bases between the two germline ends. Germline assignment: CDR1 SGHTA and CDR2 FQGNSA. The CDR3 sequence: CASSLILRIAGHGYTF. The CDR3 DNA reads TGTGCCAGCAGCTTAATCTTACGTATTGCAGGCCATGGCTACACCTTC.

This clonotype appeared once. The chain couples TRBV7-2 to TRBJ1-4; 10 positions agree with TRBD1. The CDR3 is made up of 17 amino acids. J was trimmed by 0 bases and V by 4 bases; bases with no gene match: 5. CDR1 and CDR2 from the germline V gene are SGHTA and FQGNSA. As DNA, the CDR3 is TGTGCCAGCAGCTCACGGGACAGGGGCACAACTAATGAAAAACTGTTTTTT. This gives the protein CASSSRDRGTTNEKLFF.

A few counts support this clonotype. The chain uses TRBV27 and TRBJ1-4; no clear D. The CDR3 has 15 residues. Deletions cut 2 bases from V and 6 bases from J, with 13 bases between. The V gene's germline CDR1 is MNHEY and CDR2 SMNVEV (reference sequence). This CDR3 is CASSLGFLGYEKLFF. The CDR3 DNA reads TGTGCCAGCAGTTTAGGTTTCCTCGGATATGAAAAACTGTTTTTT.

The rearrangement uses TRBV25-1 and TRBJ1-1, with 8 bases aligning to TRBD1. There are 13 residues in the CDR3. The J segment lost 3 bases and the V segment lost 6 bases, leaving 3 bases of the junction unmatched. Germline lookup yields CDR1 MGHDK and CDR2 SYGVNS. The CDR3 spells CASRRDRYTEAFF. The CDR3 nucleotides read TGTGCCAGCAGACGGGACAGGTACACTGAAGCTTTCTTT.

The genes are TRBV18 and TRBJ1-1, with D possibly TRBD1 on 5 matching bases. This CDR3 contains 14 residues. V was pared by 3 bases and J by 5 bases, with 13 bases between. CDR1 and CDR2 from the germline V gene are KGHSH and LQKENI. CDR3 residues: CASSPGRLGTEAFF. CDR3 nucleotides: TGTGCCAGCTCACCGGGACGGTTAGGAACTGAAGCTTTCTTT.

The rearrangement joins TRBV28 to TRBJ1-5, with D uncertain. The V end was cut by 5 bases, the J end by 7 bases, with 15 bases between. From germline, CDR1 is MDHEN and CDR2 SYDVKM. The CDR3 totals 14 residues. CDR3 sequence (DNA): TGTGCCAGCAGTGCTCCAGGTATAGGGCAGCCCCAGCATTTT. Translating gives CASSAPGIGQPQHF. The full variable domain, its missing parts supplied by reference TRBV28 and TRBJ1-5, is DVKVTQSSRYLVKRTGEKVFLECVQDMDHENMFWYRQDPGLGLRLIYFSYDVKMKEKGDIPEGYSVSREKKERFSLILESASTNQTSMYLCASSAPGIGQPQHFGDGTRLSIL.

The V gene is TRBV27, the J gene TRBJ2-3; TRBD2 matches at 7 bases. The CDR3 spans 16 residues. Germline lookup yields CDR1 MNHEY and CDR2 SMNVEV (reference sequence). Trimming took 2 bases from V and 1 from J; bases not matched to a gene: 6. The CDR3 bases are TGTGCCAGCAGTTTAAGGGCTAGCGGTCGCACAGATACGCAGTATTTT. Its translation is CASSLRASGRTDTQYF.

V gene TRBV29-1 combines with J gene TRBJ2-7, with TRBD1 as a possible D gene (6 bases). CDR3 length: 15 residues. Trimming removed 3 bases at V and 5 bases at J, with 20 bases between. Germline CDR1 is SQVTM and CDR2 is ANQGSEA. The chain's CDR3 is CSVEGSIRGKNEQYF. For the CDR3, the DNA is TGCAGCGTTGAGGGGTCCATAAGGGGGAAAAACGAGCAGTACTTC.

The chain recombines TRBV20-1 with TRBJ1-5; perhaps TRBD1 as D (6 bases). The CDR3 consists of 13 residues. Per germline, CDR1 DFQATT and CDR2 SNEGSKA (reference sequence). Trimming pared 6 bases from V and 4 bases from J, leaving 13 bases between. CDR3 bases: TGCAGTGCCATGACAGGTACTAATCAGCCCCAGCATTTT. Protein: CSAMTGTNQPQHF.